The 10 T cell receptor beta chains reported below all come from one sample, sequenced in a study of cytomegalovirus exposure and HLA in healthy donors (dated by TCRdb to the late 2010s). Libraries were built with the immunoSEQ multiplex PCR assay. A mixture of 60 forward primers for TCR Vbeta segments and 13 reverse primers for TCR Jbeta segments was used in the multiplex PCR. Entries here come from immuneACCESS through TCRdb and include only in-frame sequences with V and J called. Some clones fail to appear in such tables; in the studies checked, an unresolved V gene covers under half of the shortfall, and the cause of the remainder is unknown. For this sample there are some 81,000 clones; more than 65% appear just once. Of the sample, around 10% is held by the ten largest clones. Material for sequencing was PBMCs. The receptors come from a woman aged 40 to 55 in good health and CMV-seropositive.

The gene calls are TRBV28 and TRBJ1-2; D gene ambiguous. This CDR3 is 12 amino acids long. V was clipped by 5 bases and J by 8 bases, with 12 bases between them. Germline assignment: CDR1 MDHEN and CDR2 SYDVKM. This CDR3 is CASSPSYLGYTF. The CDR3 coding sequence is TGTGCCAGCAGTCCCAGTTATCTCGGCTACACCTTC.

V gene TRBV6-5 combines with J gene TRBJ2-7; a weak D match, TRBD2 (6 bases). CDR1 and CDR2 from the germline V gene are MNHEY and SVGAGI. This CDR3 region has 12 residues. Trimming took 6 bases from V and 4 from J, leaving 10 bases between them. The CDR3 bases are TGTGCCAGCAGCCCCGGAGGGTACGAGCAGTACTTC. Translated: CASSPGGYEQYF.

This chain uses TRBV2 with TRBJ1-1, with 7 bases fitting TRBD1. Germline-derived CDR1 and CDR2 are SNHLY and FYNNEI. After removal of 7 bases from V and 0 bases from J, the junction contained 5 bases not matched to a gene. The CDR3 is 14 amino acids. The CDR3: CASTRDRLNTEAFF. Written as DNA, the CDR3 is TGTGCCAGCACGAGGGACAGATTGAACACTGAAGCTTTCTTT.

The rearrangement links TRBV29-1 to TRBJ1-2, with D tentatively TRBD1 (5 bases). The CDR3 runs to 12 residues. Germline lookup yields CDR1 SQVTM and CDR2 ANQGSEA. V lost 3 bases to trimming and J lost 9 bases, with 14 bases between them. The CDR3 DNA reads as TGCAGCGTTGAGTGGCAGGGTAGTAGCTACACCTTC. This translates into CSVEWQGSSYTF.

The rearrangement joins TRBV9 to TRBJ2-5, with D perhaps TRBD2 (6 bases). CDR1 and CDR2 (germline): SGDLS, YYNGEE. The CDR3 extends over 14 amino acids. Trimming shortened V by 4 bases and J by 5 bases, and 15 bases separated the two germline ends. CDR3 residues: CASSSTSGGETQYF. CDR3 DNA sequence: TGTGCCAGCAGCTCGACTAGTGGGGGGGAGACCCAGTACTTC.

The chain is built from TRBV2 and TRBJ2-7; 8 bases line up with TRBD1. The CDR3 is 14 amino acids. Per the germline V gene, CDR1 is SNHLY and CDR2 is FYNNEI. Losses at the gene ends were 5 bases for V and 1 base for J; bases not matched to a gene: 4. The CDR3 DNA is TGTGCCAGCAGTTTAGACAGGGGTTCCTACGAGCAGTACTTC. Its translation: CASSLDRGSYEQYF.

DNA of the CDR3: TGTGCCAGCAGCTTGAGGAGGGGCTACAATGAGCAGTTCTTC. Its translation: CASSLRRGYNEQFF. The chain combines TRBV7-2 with TRBJ2-1; TRBD2 might be the D (6 bases). Trimming removed 3 bases from V and 3 bases from J, with 9 bases in between. The germline CDR1 and CDR2 sequences are SGHTA and FQGNSA. The CDR3 contains 14 residues.

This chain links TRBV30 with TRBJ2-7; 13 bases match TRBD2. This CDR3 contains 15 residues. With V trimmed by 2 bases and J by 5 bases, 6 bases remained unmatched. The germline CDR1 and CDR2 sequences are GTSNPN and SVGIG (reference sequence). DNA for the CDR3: TGTGCCTGGAGTTGGACTAGCGGGAGAGAAGACGAGCAGTACTTC. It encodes CAWSWTSGREDEQYF.

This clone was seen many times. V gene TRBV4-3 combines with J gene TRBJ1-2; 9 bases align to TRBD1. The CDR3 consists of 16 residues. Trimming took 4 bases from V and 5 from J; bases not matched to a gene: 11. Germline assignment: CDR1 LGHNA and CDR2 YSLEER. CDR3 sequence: CASSRTGTGFFYGYTF. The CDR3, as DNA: TGCGCCAGCAGCCGCACCGGGACAGGGTTTTTTTATGGCTACACCTTC.

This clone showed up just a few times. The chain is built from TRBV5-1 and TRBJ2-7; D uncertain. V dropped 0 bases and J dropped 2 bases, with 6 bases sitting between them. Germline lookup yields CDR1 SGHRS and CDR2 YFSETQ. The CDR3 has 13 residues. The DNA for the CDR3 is TGCGCCAGCAGCTTGGCCCCAGCCTACGAGCAGTACTTC. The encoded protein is CASSLAPAYEQYF.